One and the same sample provided the 20 T cell receptor beta chains below, sequenced in a study of cytomegalovirus exposure and HLA in healthy donors. In the PCR, 60 Vbeta and 13 Jbeta primers were used. Assay: immunoSEQ multiplex PCR; the TCRdb copy retains only in-frame clones and omits some. Found here are under 200,000 clones, around 88% of them singletons; the top ten hold roughly 1.8%. Material for sequencing was PBMCs. The receptors originated from a woman in her late teens or twenties in good health and CMV-seronegative.

The chain joins TRBV18 to TRBJ2-6; no definite D call. Per the germline V gene, CDR1 is KGHSH and CDR2 is LQKENI. V was pared by 2 bases and J by 1 base, with 9 bases between. This CDR3 has 16 residues. The CDR3 DNA is TGTGCCAGCTCACCATTCCGGTTTTCTGGGGCCAACGTCCTGACTTTC. This codes for CASSPFRFSGANVLTF.

This chain joins TRBV27 and TRBJ1-5; D not resolved. V was clipped by 6 bases and J by 0 bases, with 6 bases between them. The V gene's germline CDR1 is MNHEY and CDR2 SMNVEV (reference sequence). This CDR3 region has 13 residues. CDR3 sequence: CASRLYSNQPQHF. CDR3 nucleotides: TGTGCCAGCAGACTCTATAGCAATCAGCCCCAGCATTTT.

This chain uses TRBV5-1 with TRBJ2-2; the D gene is possibly TRBD2 (5 bases). Deletions cut 2 bases from V and 0 bases from J, with 8 bases between. CDR1 SGHRS and CDR2 YFSETQ come from the germline V gene. This CDR3 contains 15 residues. The CDR3 loop reads CASSFLASNTGELFF. The CDR3 DNA reads as TGCGCCAGCAGCTTTTTAGCGTCGAACACCGGGGAGCTGTTTTTT.

The CDR3 coding sequence is TGTGCCAGCAGGGGGTATAGCGGGAGGAATGAGCAGTTCTTC. This codes for CASRGYSGRNEQFF. This rearrangement joins TRBV6-5 to TRBJ2-1; 10 bases align to TRBD2. The CDR3 spans 14 residues. J gave up 7 bases and V 6 bases, and 6 bases lay outside the gene matches. Germline CDR1 reads MNHEY; CDR2 reads SVGAGI.

V gene TRBV7-2 combines with J gene TRBJ2-3; D remains ambiguous. The CDR3 loop spans 12 amino acids. CDR1 SGHTA and CDR2 FQGNSA come from the germline V gene. V dropped 5 bases and J dropped 5 bases, with 8 bases sitting between them. Written as DNA, the CDR3 is TGTGCCAGCAGCGGTACAAAAGATACGCAGTATTTT. This sequence encodes CASSGTKDTQYF.

The chain couples TRBV19 to TRBJ1-2, with 10 bases lining up with TRBD1. Trimming cost V 6 bases and J 8 bases; bases outside gene matches: 12. Germline loops: CDR1 LNHDA, CDR2 SQIVND (reference sequence). CDR3 length: 15 residues. This CDR3 reads CASSPTWTGGKGYTF. Written as DNA, the CDR3 is TGTGCCAGTAGCCCAACATGGACAGGGGGTAAGGGCTACACCTTC.

The chain is built from TRBV28 and TRBJ1-2, with 10 nucleotides matching TRBD1. Unmatched junction bases numbered 7, after V lost 5 bases and J lost 7 bases. Germline V gives CDR1 MDHEN, CDR2 SYDVKM. The CDR3 runs 14 residues. This CDR3 is CASSIPGQGFGYTF. Written as DNA, the CDR3 is TGTGCCAGCAGTATCCCGGGACAGGGGTTTGGCTACACCTTC.

This clone was recorded once. V usage is TRBV2 and J usage is TRBJ1-3; no reliable D call. CDR1 and CDR2 from the germline V gene are SNHLY and FYNNEI. The CDR3 contains 15 residues. V was cut by 2 bases and J by 0 bases, with 8 bases left in between. CDR3 sequence: CASSESQNSGNTIYF. The CDR3 DNA reads as TGTGCCAGCAGTGAAAGTCAGAACTCTGGAAACACCATATATTTT.

V gene TRBV7-9 combines with J gene TRBJ2-7; maybe TRBD2 (6 bases). Germline-derived CDR1 and CDR2 are SEHNR and FQNEAQ (reference sequence). CDR3 length equals 14 residues. Between the trimmed V and J ends, which lost 1 base and 2 bases, there was a span of 9 bases. The CDR3 DNA reads as TGTGCCAGCAGCTTAGGGCGGGGAACCTACGAGCAGTACTTC. Protein sequence: CASSLGRGTYEQYF.

As for this clone: At one boundary the junction diverges from the germline segment, which might be a read error. The chain employs TRBV7-9 and TRBJ2-7; TRBD1 matches 11 bases. The CDR3 is made up of 13 amino acids. Germline CDR1 reads SEHNR; CDR2 reads FQNEAQ (reference sequence). In DNA form, the CDR3 reads TGTGCCAGCAGCCTAGCCGGGACAGGGGGGCAGTACTTC. The encoded protein is CASSLAGTGGQYF.

This clone was seen a single time. The gene calls are TRBV4-1 and TRBJ2-7, with unresolved D. This CDR3 has 15 amino acids. The germline V and J ends were trimmed by 3 bases and 2 bases, with 14 bases remaining between them. The germline CDR1 and CDR2 sequences are MGHRA and YSYEKL. The CDR3 nucleotides read TGCGCCAGCAGCCATGGAGTCCTCCCGACCTACGAGCAGTACTTC. It specifies CASSHGVLPTYEQYF.

The CDR3 sequence: CATSRGGEDYEQYF. In nucleotides, the CDR3 is TGTGCCACCAGCAGGGGGGGAGAGGACTACGAGCAGTACTTC. The genes are TRBV15 and TRBJ2-5; weak D call: TRBD2 (6 bases). The J call may be incorrect, as the DNA end agrees better with TRBJ2-7. The CDR3 sequence is 14 residues long. CDR1 is LNHNV, CDR2 YYDKDF, per germline (reference sequence).

The chain employs TRBV9 and TRBJ2-1; TRBD2 matches 10 bases. This CDR3 has 18 amino acids. The trim removed 3 bases at V and 10 bases at J, leaving 19 bases unmatched. The germline CDR1 and CDR2 sequences are SGDLS and YYNGEE. The CDR3 sequence: CASSEGIAGLAVPREQFF. The DNA of the CDR3 is TGTGCCAGCAGCGAGGGGATAGCCGGACTAGCGGTTCCACGGGAGCAGTTCTTC.

V gene TRBV30 combines with J gene TRBJ2-5; no reliable D call. CDR3 length: 12 residues. V was trimmed by 4 bases and J by 0 bases, leaving 6 bases between them. CDR1 GTSNPN and CDR2 SVGIG come from the germline V gene (reference sequence). CDR3 loop: CAWKADQETQYF. Here the CDR3 DNA reads TGTGCCTGGAAGGCGGACCAAGAGACCCAGTACTTC.

The V gene is TRBV6-5, the J gene TRBJ2-3; D perhaps matches TRBD2 (6 bases). Germline-derived CDR1 and CDR2 are MNHEY and SVGAGI. The CDR3 covers 10 residues. V lost 11 bases and J 5 bases, leaving 8 bases between the germline ends. This chain's CDR3 is CALGGDTQYF. The CDR3 DNA is TGTGCCCTGGGGGGAGATACGCAGTATTTT.

V gene TRBV2 combines with J gene TRBJ2-7; TRBD2 matches at 14 bases. The CDR3 has 13 residues. Germline-derived CDR1 and CDR2 are SNHLY and FYNNEI. J lost 10 bases, V lost 6 bases, and 5 bases had no gene match. This CDR3 is CASRRLAGGQQYF. The CDR3 nucleotides are TGTGCCAGCAGGAGACTAGCGGGGGGGCAACAGTACTTC.

The rearrangement links TRBV27 to TRBJ2-3; 7 bases are shared with TRBD1. The CDR3 totals 11 residues. V was clipped by 6 bases and J by 10 bases; unmatched bases: 4. The germline gives CDR1 MNHEY, CDR2 SMNVEV (reference sequence). The CDR3 reads CASSSGTAQYF. CDR3 DNA: TGTGCCAGCAGCTCCGGGACAGCGCAGTATTTT.

The chain combines TRBV4-1 with TRBJ2-7; TRBD2 aligns across 11 bases. CDR3 length: 16 amino acids. With 1 base clipped from V and 6 bases from J, the junction kept 8 bases outside the gene matches. Germline assignment: CDR1 MGHRA and CDR2 YSYEKL. CDR3 in amino acids: CASSQGLAGGYFEQYF. The CDR3 bases are TGCGCCAGCAGCCAAGGGCTAGCGGGAGGTTATTTCGAGCAGTACTTC.

This chain links TRBV7-9 with TRBJ2-1, with no clear D. V lost 3 bases and J 2 bases, leaving 8 bases between the germline ends. The germline V gene encodes CDR1 SEHNR and CDR2 FQNEAQ (reference sequence). The CDR3 totals 14 residues. CDR3 protein: CASSLTVAYNEQFF. The CDR3 DNA is TGTGCCAGCAGCTTGACTGTCGCCTACAATGAGCAGTTCTTC.

V is TRBV4-1 and J is TRBJ2-5; 12 bases are a match to TRBD2. The J call may be incorrect, as the DNA end agrees better with TRBJ2-7. The CDR3 sequence is 15 residues long. The germline V gene has CDR1 MGHRA and CDR2 YSYEKL. The CDR3 DNA follows: TGCGCCAGCAGCCAACTAGCGGGGGGGCCCTACGAGCAGTACTTC. Translated: CASSQLAGGPYEQYF.